These T cell receptor beta chains were read from a single sample in a study of T-cell reconstitution after alpha-beta-depleted transplantation in children. Each CDR3 protein is one row after TCRdb ran MiXCR on the PCR reads. The data contain some 830,000 distinct CDR3 sequences, about 15% of them singletons. Specimen: PBMCs, mostly from graft donor cells, collected 360 days after TCRalphabeta/CD19-depleted stem cell transplant. These receptors were obtained from a male patient younger than 18 who had a stem cell transplant for acute lymphoblastic leukemia, so the T cells may come from the graft donor. Both conserved end residues are part of each CDR3. Fields, in order: J gene, clone size, D gene, V gene, CDR3 protein, CDR3 DNA. A D gene is named only where the DNA matches it firmly. Clone size, where shown, is once, few, many, or a class for clones that have expanded.

j_gene: TRBJ2-7
abundance: few
d_gene: -
v_gene: TRBV12-3/TRBV12-4
CDR3aa: CASSSSSRPYEQYF
CDR3nt: TGTGCCAGCAGCTCTAGCTCCAGACCCTACGAGCAGTACTTC

j_gene: TRBJ2-5
abundance: -
d_gene: TRBD2
v_gene: TRBV12-3/TRBV12-4
CDR3aa: CASSLKREWVETQYF
CDR3nt: TGTGCCAGCAGTCTCAAGCGGGAGTGGGTTGAGACCCAGTACTTC

j_gene: TRBJ2-2
abundance: few
d_gene: -
v_gene: TRBV4-1
CDR3aa: CASSQPLRGRGYTGELFF
CDR3nt: TGCGCCAGCAGCCAACCCCTTAGAGGCCGGGGATATACCGGGGAGCTGTTTTTT

j_gene: TRBJ2-5
abundance: -
d_gene: -
v_gene: TRBV7-9
CDR3aa: CASSSLDSLETQYF
CDR3nt: TGTGCCAGCAGCTCGTTGGACAGCCTAGAGACCCAGTACTTC

j_gene: TRBJ2-7
abundance: -
d_gene: TRBD2
v_gene: TRBV12-3/TRBV12-4
CDR3aa: CASRPGGAEQYF
CDR3nt: TGTGCCAGCAGGCCGGGGGGAGCCGAGCAGTACTTC

j_gene: TRBJ2-7
abundance: -
d_gene: TRBD2
v_gene: TRBV19
CDR3aa: CASSSSGSYYEQYF
CDR3nt: TGTGCCAGTAGTAGTAGCGGGAGTTACTACGAGCAGTACTTC

j_gene: TRBJ2-2
abundance: few
d_gene: -
v_gene: TRBV20-1
CDR3aa: CSAIRLVHSGELFF
CDR3nt: TGCAGTGCTATTAGACTAGTCCACTCCGGGGAGCTGTTTTTT

j_gene: TRBJ1-5
abundance: -
d_gene: -
v_gene: TRBV6-5
CDR3aa: CASSSPNSNQPQHF
CDR3nt: TGTGCCAGCAGTTCCCCCAATAGCAATCAGCCCCAGCATTTT

j_gene: TRBJ2-3
abundance: -
d_gene: -
v_gene: TRBV5-4
CDR3aa: CASEGGLSTDTQYF
CDR3nt: TGTGCCAGCGAGGGGGGACTTTCCACAGATACGCAGTATTTT

j_gene: TRBJ2-1
abundance: few
d_gene: -
v_gene: TRBV7-9
CDR3aa: CASSSDRLGSSYNEQFF
CDR3nt: TGTGCCAGCAGCTCCGACCGGCTGGGTAGCTCCTACAATGAGCAGTTCTTC

j_gene: TRBJ1-5
abundance: -
d_gene: TRBD1
v_gene: TRBV7-9
CDR3aa: CASSLRGQDLEPQHF
CDR3nt: TGTGCCAGCAGCTTACGCGGACAGGACCTTGAGCCCCAGCATTTT

j_gene: TRBJ2-1
abundance: -
d_gene: TRBD2
v_gene: TRBV3-1
CDR3aa: CASSQDLGGGRAYNEQFF
CDR3nt: TGTGCCAGCAGCCAAGATCTAGGGGGCGGGAGGGCCTACAATGAGCAGTTCTTC

j_gene: TRBJ1-1
abundance: many
d_gene: -
v_gene: TRBV6-4
CDR3aa: CASRRGPNTEAFF
CDR3nt: TGTGCCAGCAGGAGGGGACCGAACACTGAAGCTTTCTTT

j_gene: TRBJ2-3
abundance: -
d_gene: -
v_gene: TRBV11-2
CDR3aa: CASSLSGQDTQYF
CDR3nt: TGTGCCAGCAGCTTAAGCGGGCAGGATACGCAGTATTTT

j_gene: TRBJ2-7
abundance: -
d_gene: -
v_gene: TRBV12-3/TRBV12-4
CDR3aa: CASKASGRTYEQYF
CDR3nt: TGTGCCAGCAAAGCCTCCGGACGGACCTACGAGCAGTACTTC

j_gene: TRBJ1-2
abundance: few
d_gene: -
v_gene: TRBV20-1
CDR3aa: CSGLGLPSYGYTF
CDR3nt: TGCAGTGGCTTGGGGTTACCTTCCTATGGCTACACCTTC

j_gene: TRBJ2-7
abundance: few
d_gene: -
v_gene: TRBV29-1
CDR3aa: CSVGGAREYF
CDR3nt: TGCAGCGTTGGGGGGGCGAGGGAGTACTTC

j_gene: TRBJ1-1
abundance: -
d_gene: -
v_gene: TRBV6-5
CDR3aa: CASSYELNTEAFF
CDR3nt: TGTGCCAGCAGTTACGAGCTGAACACTGAAGCTTTCTTT

j_gene: TRBJ2-7
abundance: few
d_gene: -
v_gene: TRBV6-2/TRBV6-3
CDR3aa: CASSYRGSNYEQYF
CDR3nt: TGTGCCAGCAGTTACCGGGGTAGCAACTACGAGCAGTACTTC

j_gene: TRBJ2-2
abundance: few
d_gene: -
v_gene: TRBV7-2
CDR3aa: CASSMRTTDTGELFF
CDR3nt: TGTGCCAGCAGCATGAGGACTACAGATACCGGGGAGCTGTTTTTT

j_gene: TRBJ2-7
abundance: once
d_gene: -
v_gene: TRBV20-1
CDR3aa: CSARAPPSYEQYF
CDR3nt: TGCAGTGCTAGAGCCCCCCCTTCCTACGAGCAGTACTTC

j_gene: TRBJ2-5
abundance: once
d_gene: -
v_gene: TRBV18
CDR3aa: CASSPPPEYPQYF
CDR3nt: TGTGCCAGCTCACCACCCCCTGAGTATCCCCAGTACTTC

j_gene: TRBJ2-3
abundance: few
d_gene: TRBD2
v_gene: TRBV20-1
CDR3aa: CSARAGEADTQYF
CDR3nt: TGCAGTGCTAGGGCGGGAGAAGCAGATACGCAGTATTTT

j_gene: TRBJ2-3
abundance: many
d_gene: -
v_gene: TRBV6-4
CDR3aa: CASSDRGTSTDTQYF
CDR3nt: TGTGCCAGCAGTGACCGGGGTACTAGCACAGATACGCAGTATTTT

j_gene: TRBJ2-1
abundance: -
d_gene: -
v_gene: TRBV5-1
CDR3aa: CASSLLDFLSYNEQFF
CDR3nt: TGCGCCAGTTCCCTTTTGGACTTCCTCTCCTACAATGAGCAGTTCTTC

j_gene: TRBJ1-1
abundance: -
d_gene: -
v_gene: TRBV11-2
CDR3aa: CASSPGVLMNTEAFF
CDR3nt: TGTGCCAGCAGCCCAGGAGTACTCATGAACACTGAAGCTTTCTTT

j_gene: TRBJ2-1
abundance: few
d_gene: -
v_gene: TRBV11-2
CDR3aa: CASSPSIPNEQFF
CDR3nt: TGTGCCAGCAGCCCTAGTATCCCCAATGAGCAGTTCTTC

j_gene: TRBJ2-7
abundance: -
d_gene: TRBD1
v_gene: TRBV4-1
CDR3aa: CASSQEGQGIYEQYF
CDR3nt: TGCGCCAGCAGCCAAGAGGGACAGGGCATCTACGAGCAGTACTTC

j_gene: TRBJ2-1
abundance: few
d_gene: -
v_gene: TRBV7-9
CDR3aa: CASILSGYNEQFF
CDR3nt: TGTGCCAGCATCCTTAGCGGTTACAATGAGCAGTTCTTC

j_gene: TRBJ2-7
abundance: -
d_gene: -
v_gene: TRBV14
CDR3aa: CASSQGGTATYEQYF
CDR3nt: TGTGCCAGCAGCCAAGGTGGGACTGCTACCTACGAGCAGTACTTC

j_gene: TRBJ1-1
abundance: few
d_gene: -
v_gene: TRBV25-1
CDR3aa: CASSVKDSAGNRNTEAFF
CDR3nt: TGTGCCAGCAGTGTTAAAGACTCCGCGGGCAACCGGAACACTGAAGCTTTCTTT

j_gene: TRBJ2-3
abundance: many
d_gene: TRBD2
v_gene: TRBV7-6
CDR3aa: CASSDSGASTDTQYF
CDR3nt: TGTGCCAGCAGCGATAGCGGGGCAAGCACAGATACGCAGTATTTT

j_gene: TRBJ2-7
abundance: -
d_gene: -
v_gene: TRBV27
CDR3aa: CASSSEGFYEQYF
CDR3nt: TGTGCCAGCAGTTCGGAAGGTTTCTACGAGCAGTACTTC

j_gene: TRBJ2-1
abundance: -
d_gene: -
v_gene: TRBV11-2
CDR3aa: CASSSFRHFSYNEQFF
CDR3nt: TGTGCCAGCAGTTCCTTCCGACACTTCTCCTACAATGAGCAGTTCTTC

j_gene: TRBJ1-4
abundance: -
d_gene: TRBD1
v_gene: TRBV12-3/TRBV12-4
CDR3aa: CASSLWTGGQEKLFF
CDR3nt: TGTGCCAGCAGTTTATGGACAGGGGGCCAAGAAAAACTGTTTTTT

j_gene: TRBJ2-3
abundance: many
d_gene: TRBD2
v_gene: TRBV7-9
CDR3aa: CASSPGLADTDTQYF
CDR3nt: TGTGCCAGCAGCCCGGGACTAGCAGATACAGATACGCAGTATTTT

j_gene: TRBJ2-1
abundance: -
d_gene: TRBD2
v_gene: TRBV5-1
CDR3aa: CASSSGLAPYFNEQFF
CDR3nt: TGCGCCAGCAGCTCGGGACTAGCCCCATATTTCAATGAGCAGTTCTTC

j_gene: TRBJ2-2
abundance: many
d_gene: -
v_gene: TRBV3-1
CDR3aa: CASSQQGSGELFF
CDR3nt: TGTGCCAGCAGCCAACAAGGATCCGGGGAGCTGTTTTTT

j_gene: TRBJ2-1
abundance: many
d_gene: -
v_gene: TRBV5-1
CDR3aa: CASSFGGRLYNEQFF
CDR3nt: TGCGCCAGCAGCTTTGGGGGACGCCTTTACAATGAGCAGTTCTTC

j_gene: TRBJ2-7
abundance: many
d_gene: TRBD1
v_gene: TRBV4-2
CDR3aa: CASSQEGARGHYEQYF
CDR3nt: TGTGCCAGCAGCCAAGAGGGGGCCAGGGGGCACTACGAGCAGTACTTC

j_gene: TRBJ2-3
abundance: few
d_gene: -
v_gene: TRBV29-1
CDR3aa: CSVEGGGGDTQYF
CDR3nt: TGCAGCGTTGAAGGCGGAGGAGGGGATACGCAGTATTTT

j_gene: TRBJ2-1
abundance: many
d_gene: -
v_gene: TRBV5-1
CDR3aa: CASSRGGGSPLHNEQFF
CDR3nt: TGCGCCAGCAGCCGTGGGGGAGGTTCCCCCCTCCACAATGAGCAGTTCTTC

j_gene: TRBJ1-2
abundance: -
d_gene: -
v_gene: TRBV11-2
CDR3aa: CASSEGRFGDGYTF
CDR3nt: TGTGCCAGCAGCGAGGGGCGATTCGGCGATGGCTACACCTTC

j_gene: TRBJ1-3
abundance: few
d_gene: -
v_gene: TRBV28
CDR3aa: CATHGGNTIYF
CDR3nt: TGTGCCACCCACGGGGGTAACACCATATATTTT

j_gene: TRBJ2-4
abundance: -
d_gene: -
v_gene: TRBV7-9
CDR3aa: CASRPNGLAKNIQYF
CDR3nt: TGTGCCAGCAGGCCCAACGGACTAGCCAAAAACATTCAGTACTTC

j_gene: TRBJ2-1
abundance: few
d_gene: -
v_gene: TRBV24-1
CDR3aa: CATSDPQTGPSYNEQFF
CDR3nt: TGTGCCACCAGTGATCCCCAAACAGGTCCATCCTACAATGAGCAGTTCTTC

j_gene: TRBJ1-6
abundance: few
d_gene: -
v_gene: TRBV15
CDR3aa: CATSRDRDSPLHF
CDR3nt: TGTGCCACCAGCAGAGACAGGGACTCACCCCTCCACTTT

j_gene: TRBJ2-3
abundance: -
d_gene: -
v_gene: TRBV19
CDR3aa: CASRGGKGSTDTQYF
CDR3nt: TGTGCCAGTAGGGGGGGCAAGGGAAGCACAGATACGCAGTATTTT

j_gene: TRBJ1-1
abundance: few
d_gene: -
v_gene: TRBV21-1
CDR3aa: CASSKAEGPEAFF
CDR3nt: TGTGCCAGCAGCAAAGCCGAAGGCCCTGAAGCTTTCTTT

j_gene: TRBJ2-7
abundance: few
d_gene: -
v_gene: TRBV5-1
CDR3aa: CASSLLQEAYEQYF
CDR3nt: TGCGCCAGCAGTTTATTGCAGGAAGCCTACGAGCAGTACTTC